These 3 T cell receptor beta chains came from one sample sequenced in a study of CD8 T cells in ankylosing spondylitis. TCRdb analysed the 5' RACE reads with MiXCR anew, one entry per CDR3 protein. The sample includes some 290,000 distinct CDR3 sequences, about 20% of them seen just once. Source material: blood, either unsorted or a sorted T cell fraction (not recorded which). Source of these receptors: a male donor with ankylosing spondylitis or in good health (not recorded which).

This clonotype turned up a few times. CDR3 coding DNA: TGTGCCAGCAGTTTAGCGATCGTGGCGGGGAACAATGAGCAGTTCTTC. Translation: CASSLAIVAGNNEQFF. The chain is built from TRBV12-3 or TRBV12-4 and TRBJ2-1; tentatively, D is TRBD2 (6 bases). Trimming removed 0 bases from V and 5 bases from J, with 14 bases in between. CDR3 length equals 16 residues.

The J gene is TRBJ1-5, the V gene TRBV20-1, with TRBD1 matching over 10 bases. V shed 0 bases and J 1 base; nucleotides not matched to a gene: 6. Germline CDR1 is DFQATT and CDR2 is SNEGSKA (reference sequence). The CDR3 totals 17 residues. The CDR3 DNA sequence: TGCAGTGCTAGAGACCCCTGGACAGGGGGGAGCAATCAGCCCCAGCATTTT. It specifies CSARDPWTGGSNQPQHF.

This clonotype occurred a few times. The V and J genes are TRBV10-3 and TRBJ2-2, with 11 nucleotides matching TRBD2. J gave up 5 bases and V 9 bases, and 5 bases lay outside the gene matches. Germline lookup yields CDR1 ENHRY and CDR2 SYGVKD. The CDR3 spans 14 residues. The CDR3 spells CAIGLAGLTGELFF. The CDR3 DNA sequence: TGTGCCATTGGACTAGCGGGTTTAACCGGGGAGCTGTTTTTT.